The present TCR beta chain was sequenced within a study of blood T cells in healthy people across ages. A minimum of 6.5 million PBMCs was isolated per sample. The second PCR ran roughly 7 to 12 cycles with a sample-barcoded 5' primer and J-beta primers. TCRdb ran MiXCR on the 5' RACE reads and lists one entry per CDR3 protein. The data show about 1.1 million distinct CDR3 sequences, with more than 30% seen just once and around 13% held by the top ten. Study-level results: A strong correlation was found between TCR beta diversity and the percentage of naive T cells. Significant beta diversity loss was already apparent by age about 39, declining roughly linearly. Compared with aged donors, long-lived donors showed fewer expanded clones, suggesting selection.

The germline V and J ends were trimmed by 1 base and 3 bases, with 15 bases remaining between them. This CDR3 is built from 17 residues. On this clonotype: What it binds is unknown.

Sequenced: blood. The rearrangement joins TRBV12-3 or TRBV12-4 to TRBJ2-2; D possibly uses TRBD1 or TRBD2 (7 bases each). The clonotype was recovered from a man younger than 35 in good health. In DNA form, the CDR3 reads TGTGCCAGCAGTTTAGGAGTGGGAGGGGGCGACACCGGGGAGCTGTTTTTT. Its translation: CASSLGVGGGDTGELFF.